This note documents a single T cell receptor (beta chain) sequence. CDR3 size: 16 residues. From germline, CDR1 is LNHNV and CDR2 YYDKDF (reference sequence). Deletions cut 1 base from V and 3 bases from J, with 12 bases between. At a deep level, the assay was run. Sequencing used immunoSEQ multiplex PCR; TCRdb keeps in-frame clones, though not all of them. The sample lists some 630,000 clones, about two thirds occurring once. These data are taken from a study of shared clonotypes between healthy human individuals. Splitting of CD4+ cells produced CD45RA+ naive and CD45RA-negative memory subsets. The genes are TRBV15 and TRBJ1-4; tentatively, D is TRBD1 (5 bases). This TCR came from a woman aged 30 to 39 in good health. Material for sequencing was memory CD4+ T cells sorted from blood. As for subset: CD45RA-negative fraction. The CDR3 protein is CATSRGVGGANEKLFF. The CDR3 region has the DNA TGTGCCACCAGCAGAGGTGTTGGGGGGGCTAATGAAAAACTGTTTTTT.